Below are 32 T cell receptor beta chains sequenced from a single sample in a study of beta chain features in type 1 diabetes. Investigators reverse transcribed all isolated RNA, so they sequenced expressed TCRB transcripts. Repertoires were generated with immunoSEQ multiplex PCR, while TCRdb's copy carries only in-frame clones and drops some. The sample consists of about 320,000 clones, 14% of them appearing once. Sequences were obtained from central memory CD4+ T cells from blood. These receptors were taken from a young man in good health.

This clone turned up a few times. The CDR3 coding sequence is TGTGCCAGCTCACCCTCTGCACCCGGGGTTTATCGGCAGTACGTC. Its translation: CASSPSAPGVYRQYV. The chain uses TRBV18 and TRBJ2-7; TRBD2 might be the D (5 bases). This CDR3 comprises 15 residues. Trimming took 3 bases from V and 9 from J, leaving 21 bases between them. The germline gives CDR1 KGHSH, CDR2 LQKENI.

CDR3 amino acids: CASSLARDRGGQPQHF. The CDR3 nucleotides are TGTGCCAGCAGCCTGGCCCGGGACAGGGGCGGACAGCCCCAGCATTTT. The V call is TRBV7-3, the J call TRBJ1-5, with 10 positions matching TRBD1. Germline CDR1 SGHTA, CDR2 FQGTGA. Trimming removed 5 bases from V and 7 bases from J; junction bases left unmatched: 11. The CDR3 length is 16 residues.

The sample holds a few counts of this clone. The chain uses TRBV27 and TRBJ2-3; D is unresolved. Trimming pared 2 bases from V and 6 bases from J, leaving 9 bases between. The germline V gene encodes CDR1 MNHEY and CDR2 SMNVEV (reference sequence). The length of the CDR3 is 13 residues. The CDR3 nucleotides read TGTGCCAGCAGTTTAGTCGGGCATGATACGCAGTATTTT. Its protein product is CASSLVGHDTQYF.

The chain carries TRBV6-5 and TRBJ2-5, with TRBD2 matching over 8 bases. The CDR3 spans 13 residues. CDR1 is MNHEY and CDR2 is SVGAGI in the germline V gene. Trimming removed 7 bases from V and 5 bases from J; junction bases left unmatched: 6. The CDR3 loop is CASTGRAGETQYF. CDR3 in DNA: TGTGCCAGCACCGGGAGGGCTGGGGAGACCCAGTACTTC.

The V gene is TRBV6-1, the J gene TRBJ1-2, with 9 bases matching TRBD1. Per the germline V gene, CDR1 is MNHNS and CDR2 is SASEGT. This CDR3 has 13 amino acids. V lost 7 bases and J lost 7; bases outside the gene matches: 7. In DNA, the CDR3 is TGTGCCAGCACCGGGACAGGGATCCGTGGCTACACCTTC. Translated: CASTGTGIRGYTF.

This chain connects TRBV19 to TRBJ2-2; tentative D call: TRBD2 (5 bases). The ends were cut back, 4 bases at V and 3 bases at J, with 12 bases in the middle. Germline V gene sequence: CDR1 LNHDA, CDR2 SQIVND (reference sequence). CDR3 length equals 15 residues. The CDR3 DNA reads TGTGCCAGTAGTACACGACTATTTTACACCGGGGAGCTGTTTTTT. This encodes CASSTRLFYTGELFF.

Notes on this clone: This CDR3 is also generated by other DNA sequences in the sample. The chain links TRBV7-2 to TRBJ1-2; D is ambiguous. Germline CDR1 SGHTA, CDR2 FQGNSA. Trimming removed 6 bases from V and 5 bases from J, with 13 bases in between. This CDR3 has 13 residues. The DNA for the CDR3 is TGTGCCAGCAGTTCCAAGGGAGGGTATGGCTACACCTTC. Translated, it gives CASSSKGGYGYTF.

This clone has only a few counts. This chain links TRBV4-1 with TRBJ1-2; D unclear. Trimming removed 0 bases from V and 4 bases from J, with 15 bases in between. The CDR3 runs to 16 residues. Per the germline V gene, CDR1 is MGHRA and CDR2 is YSYEKL. The CDR3 sequence: CASSQETSQAIYGYTF. The DNA for the CDR3 is TGCGCCAGCAGCCAAGAGACTAGCCAGGCAATCTATGGCTACACCTTC.

This clone was detected a few times. This chain connects TRBV5-4 to TRBJ1-1; D perhaps matches TRBD1 (6 bases). CDR1 and CDR2 (germline): SGHNT, YYREEE (reference sequence). The CDR3 extends over 12 amino acids. The V end was cut by 4 bases, the J end by 6 bases, with 10 bases between. The CDR3 DNA sequence: TGTGCCAGCAGCCAGGACAGCCCTGAAGCTTTCTTT. This sequence encodes CASSQDSPEAFF.

This clone came up a few times. The rearrangement uses TRBV19 and TRBJ2-3; D is tentatively TRBD1 or TRBD2 (6 bases each). The CDR3 totals 16 residues. The V end lost 5 bases, the J end lost 2 bases, and 17 bases lay between the germline ends. CDR1 and CDR2 from the germline V gene are LNHDA and SQIVND (reference sequence). CDR3 bases: TGTGCCAGTAGTTCCCGACAGGCTAGCGACACAGATACGCAGTATTTT. This codes for CASSSRQASDTDTQYF.

This clone came up a few times. The J gene is TRBJ2-4, the V gene TRBV7-6; TRBD2 aligns across 11 bases. Germline V gene data show CDR1 as SGHVS and CDR2 as FNYEAQ. The CDR3 is 15 amino acids. V gave up 3 bases and J gave up 5 bases; unmatched junction bases: 3. CDR3 amino acids: CASSFPGLAENIQYF. The CDR3 DNA reads TGTGCCAGCAGCTTTCCGGGACTAGCGGAAAACATTCAGTACTTC. The full variable domain, rest sourced from reference TRBV7-6 and TRBJ2-4, is GAGVSQSPRYKVTKRGQDVALRCDPISGHVSLYWYRQALGQGPEFLTYFNYEAQQDKSGLPNDRFSAERPEGSISTLTIQRTEQRDSAMYRCASSFPGLAENIQYFGAGTRLSVL.

This clone has more than one count but fewer than ten. The chain carries TRBV18 and TRBJ2-1; tentatively, D is TRBD2 (5 bases). Per germline, CDR1 KGHSH and CDR2 LQKENI. Trimming removed 6 bases at V and 2 bases at J, with 14 bases between. The length of the CDR3 is 15 residues. The CDR3 DNA reads TGTGCCAGCTCGTCTAGCACTCTCCCCTACAATGAGCAGTTCTTC. This translates into CASSSSTLPYNEQFF. Complete variable domain (other parts from reference TRBV18 and TRBJ2-1): NAGVMQNPRHLVRRRGQEARLRCSPMKGHSHVYWYRQLPEEGLKFMVYLQKENIIDESGMPKERFSAEFPKEGPSILRIQQVVRGDSAAYFCASSSSTLPYNEQFFGPGTRLTVL.

This rearrangement joins TRBV4-3 to TRBJ2-3; D tentatively reads TRBD1 or TRBD2 (5 bases each). The V gene lost 3 bases and the J gene lost 3 bases, with 13 bases spanning the gap. This CDR3 is 15 amino acids long. Germline CDR1 LGHNA, CDR2 YSLEER. The CDR3 sequence: CASSQDRWGTDTQYF. The CDR3 nucleotides read TGCGCCAGCAGCCAGGATCGATGGGGGACAGATACGCAGTATTTT.

This clone has only a few counts. This chain connects TRBV7-2 to TRBJ2-1; D gene ambiguous. V was cut by 3 bases and J by 0 bases, with 12 bases left in between. CDR1 is SGHTA and CDR2 is FQGNSA in the germline V gene. The length of the CDR3 is 16 residues. The CDR3 spells CASSLGPLSSYNEQFF. The DNA of the CDR3 is TGTGCCAGCAGCTTGGGTCCCCTGAGCTCCTACAATGAGCAGTTCTTC.

This clone was seen only a few times. The chain links TRBV14 to TRBJ1-6; no firm D call. The V and J ends lost 0 bases and 10 bases respectively, with 13 bases between them. Germline lookup yields CDR1 SGHDN and CDR2 FVKESK. This CDR3 spans 15 amino acids. The CDR3 spells CASSQDPPGKSPLHF. The CDR3, as DNA: TGTGCCAGCAGCCAAGATCCCCCCGGTAAATCACCCCTCCACTTT.

This clone has a handful of counts. The chain carries TRBV28 and TRBJ1-4; 7 bases are shared with TRBD1. The CDR3 has 16 amino acids. CDR1 MDHEN and CDR2 SYDVKM come from the germline V gene. V shed 3 bases and J 10 bases; nucleotides not matched to a gene: 14. The CDR3 DNA is TGTGCCAGCAGTTTTAGGGAGACAGGGAATTACGGAAAACTGTTTTTT. Protein: CASSFRETGNYGKLFF.

This chain links TRBV19 with TRBJ2-3, with TRBD1 matching 10 bases. Germline CDR1 LNHDA, CDR2 SQIVND (reference sequence). J lost 5 bases, V lost 4 bases, and 9 bases had no gene match. This CDR3 comprises 16 residues. The CDR3 loop reads CASSTGTGAFGDTQYF. For the CDR3, the DNA is TGTGCCAGTAGTACGGGGACAGGGGCCTTCGGAGATACGCAGTATTTT.

This clone was observed a handful of times. The chain couples TRBV5-1 to TRBJ2-1; 7 positions agree with TRBD1. Germline V gene lookup returns CDR1 SGHRS and CDR2 YFSETQ. The length of the CDR3 is 14 residues. V was pared by 3 bases and J by 2 bases, with 2 bases of the junction left unmatched. The CDR3 sequence is CASSSTGAYNEQFF. DNA for the CDR3: TGCGCCAGCAGCTCAACAGGGGCCTACAATGAGCAGTTCTTC.

This clone was seen only a few times. The sample holds other DNA sequences that translate to the same CDR3. The chain recombines TRBV6-1 with TRBJ2-1; 13 nucleotides agree with TRBD2. The V gene's germline CDR1 is MNHNS and CDR2 SASEGT. V gave up 8 bases and J gave up 3 bases; unmatched junction bases: 4. This CDR3 comprises 15 residues. The CDR3 DNA reads TGTGCCAGCCGGACTAGCGGGGGCGGCTACAATGAGCAGTTCTTC. Translating gives CASRTSGGGYNEQFF.

The chain recombines TRBV2 with TRBJ2-1; possibly TRBD2 for D (6 bases). This CDR3 is 13 amino acids long. CDR1 SNHLY and CDR2 FYNNEI come from the germline V gene. The germline V and J ends were trimmed by 2 bases and 16 bases, with 18 bases remaining between them. In nucleotides, the CDR3 is TGTGCCAGCAGTGAAAGCGGGCCTACCGTAGGTTTCTTC. Amino acid sequence: CASSESGPTVGFF.

The sample holds a few counts of this clone. The genes are TRBV4-2 and TRBJ2-1; D ambiguous. The CDR3 extends over 16 amino acids. CDR1 and CDR2 from the germline V gene are LGHNA and YNFKEQ. V was cut by 2 bases and J by 1 base, with 12 bases left in between. CDR3 loop: CASSQNSDLSYNEQFF. For the CDR3, the DNA is TGTGCCAGCAGCCAAAATAGTGACTTATCCTACAATGAGCAGTTCTTC.

V usage is TRBV27 and J usage is TRBJ2-2, with D unresolved. Germline CDR1 MNHEY, CDR2 SMNVEV (reference sequence). The V end lost 5 bases, the J end lost 6 bases, and 10 bases lay between the germline ends. This CDR3 comprises 13 residues. Here the CDR3 DNA reads TGTGCCAGCAGTCTCAGGACGGCCGGGGAGCTGTTTTTT. It codes for CASSLRTAGELFF.

This clone was seen a few times. The chain uses TRBV5-1 and TRBJ2-1, with 11 bases matching TRBD2. CDR1 SGHRS and CDR2 YFSETQ come from the germline V gene. Unmatched junction bases numbered 5, after V lost 0 bases and J lost 6 bases. CDR3 length: 16 amino acids. CDR3 sequence reads: CASSLALAGGLNEQFF. The CDR3 DNA follows: TGCGCCAGCAGCTTGGCGTTAGCGGGAGGGCTCAATGAGCAGTTCTTC.

Only a few counts were recorded for this clone. This chain joins TRBV11-1 and TRBJ1-4; D not resolved. Trimming shortened V by 5 bases and J by 8 bases, and 12 bases separated the two germline ends. Germline values: CDR1 SGHAT, CDR2 FQDESV (reference sequence). The CDR3 sequence is 13 residues long. CDR3 loop: CASSLTEREKLFF. The CDR3 coding sequence is TGTGCCAGCAGCCTAACAGAGAGGGAAAAACTGTTTTTT.

V gene TRBV4-3 combines with J gene TRBJ2-2, with D perhaps matching TRBD1 (5 bases). Trimming removed 1 base at V and 1 base at J, with 10 bases between. CDR1 is LGHNA, CDR2 YSLEER, per germline. This CDR3 is 16 amino acids long. The CDR3 region has the DNA TGCGCCAGCAGCCAAGTAGTGACAGTGAACACCGGGGAGCTGTTTTTT. Translated: CASSQVVTVNTGELFF.

In DNA form, the CDR3 reads TGTGCCAGCAGCAGAACAGGGGTTAACACTGAAGCTTTCTTT. This gives the protein CASSRTGVNTEAFF. The rearrangement links TRBV7-9 to TRBJ1-1, with 7 bases identical to TRBD1. V lost 5 bases, J lost 2 bases, and 5 bases stayed unmatched. Germline CDR1 and CDR2: SEHNR and FQNEAQ (reference sequence). CDR3 length: 14 residues.

The chain couples TRBV2 to TRBJ1-2; D possibly corresponds to TRBD1 (5 bases). With 6 bases removed from V and 4 bases from J, the gap between germline ends came to 15 bases. The CDR3 runs 14 residues. Germline CDR1 SNHLY, CDR2 FYNNEI. The CDR3 nucleotides are TGTGCCAGCAGAACTGACAGAGGGACCTATGGCTACACCTTC. The encoded protein is CASRTDRGTYGYTF.

This clone was counted ten times or more. J is TRBJ2-3 and V is TRBV11-2; 8 nucleotides align to TRBD2. CDR3 length: 17 amino acids. Germline CDR1 reads SGHAT; CDR2 reads FQNNGV. V was pared by 3 bases and J by 1 base, with 9 bases of the junction left unmatched. The CDR3 sequence is CASSFTLAGRGTDTQYF. CDR3 DNA sequence: TGTGCCAGCAGCTTCACTTTAGCGGGAAGGGGCACAGATACGCAGTATTTT.

This clone turned up a few times. The rearrangement joins TRBV5-4 to TRBJ2-3, with 9 bases aligning to TRBD2. Germline V gene data show CDR1 as SGHNT and CDR2 as YYREEE (reference sequence). The CDR3 is 15 residues long. The trim removed 3 bases at V and 2 bases at J, leaving 4 bases unmatched. In DNA form, the CDR3 reads TGTGCCAGCAGCTCCTTAGCGGGAGACACAGATACGCAGTATTTT. Translating it yields CASSSLAGDTDTQYF.

This chain connects TRBV11-1 to TRBJ2-5, with 7 bases identical to TRBD1. V trimming: 4 bases; J trimming: 0 bases; junction bases outside the gene matches: 2. Germline V gene sequence: CDR1 SGHAT, CDR2 FQDESV (reference sequence). This CDR3 contains 14 residues. CDR3 region: CASSSTGHQETQYF. The DNA of the CDR3 is TGTGCCAGCAGCTCGACAGGGCACCAAGAGACCCAGTACTTC.

Notes on this clone: The junction departs from the called germline gene at one end, perhaps through a read error. The rearrangement links TRBV7-7 to TRBJ1-1; D possibly corresponds to TRBD1 (5 bases). The CDR3 spans 10 residues. CDR1 is SSHAT and CDR2 is FNYEAQ in the germline V gene (reference sequence). This CDR3 reads CASSFKGAFF. The CDR3 bases are TGTGCTAGCAGCTTCAAGGGGGCTTTCTTT.

This chain links TRBV7-2 with TRBJ2-5, with 7 bases fitting TRBD2. After removal of 5 bases from V and 4 bases from J, the junction contained 10 bases not matched to a gene. This CDR3 has 15 residues. CDR1 SGHTA and CDR2 FQGNSA come from the germline V gene. The chain's CDR3 is CASSLSWRETETQYF. In DNA form, the CDR3 reads TGTGCCAGCAGCCTCTCGTGGCGGGAGACAGAGACCCAGTACTTC.